The 31 T cell receptor beta chains below were found in one sample sequenced in a study of CD8+CD57+ T cells in acquired aplastic anemia. Those patients picked for sequencing had displayed CD8+CD57+ cell expansion on flow cytometry. The template used for profiling TCR beta VDJ and CDR3 was genomic DNA. Using its own MiXCR run on the reads, TCRdb lists one record per CDR3 protein. The sample holds more than 150,000 distinct CDR3 sequences, 45% to 60% seen once. Material: sorted CD4+, CD8+, or CD8+CD57+ T cells (not recorded which) from PBMCs. Receptors originate from a human donor with aplastic anemia.

This clonotype has a handful of counts. This chain connects TRBV28 to TRBJ2-7, with 8 bases identical to TRBD1. With V trimmed by 6 bases and J by 3 bases, 13 bases remained unmatched. The CDR3 loop spans 16 amino acids. Germline CDR1 MDHEN, CDR2 SYDVKM. CDR3 coding DNA: TGTGCCAGCAGGGACGGACAGGGAGGACTAAGCTACGAGCAGTACTTC. Protein sequence: CASRDGQGGLSYEQYF.

This clonotype was observed a few times. The rearrangement uses TRBV24-1 and TRBJ1-5; D unclear. V was shortened by 3 bases and J by 6 bases, with 11 bases between the two germline ends. The CDR3 length is 14 residues. CDR1 and CDR2 from the germline V gene are KGHDR and SFDVKD. For the CDR3, the DNA is TGTGCCACCAGTGATGAGAGGGTAGGTCAGCCCCAGCATTTT. This encodes CATSDERVGQPQHF.

This chain connects TRBV10-1 to TRBJ1-4; D is unresolved. The CDR3 spans 15 residues. Germline CDR1 WNHNN, CDR2 SYGVQD (reference sequence). Trimming pared 2 bases from V and 6 bases from J, leaving 13 bases between. The CDR3: CASSEPMVGYEKLFF. The CDR3 bases are TGCGCCAGCAGTGAGCCTATGGTAGGGTATGAAAAACTGTTTTTT.

This clonotype showed up many times. This chain uses TRBV7-6 with TRBJ2-5; TRBD2 aligns across 10 bases. The V gene end was trimmed by 5 bases and the J gene end by 4 bases; junction bases not matched to a gene: 7. Germline V gene sequence: CDR1 SGHVS, CDR2 FNYEAQ. CDR3 size: 15 residues. DNA of the CDR3: TGTGCCAGCAGCACAAGCGGGGGGGCCGGAGAGACCCAGTACTTC. Protein product: CASSTSGGAGETQYF.

At least ten counts were recorded for this clonotype. This chain connects TRBV24-1 to TRBJ2-1, with D maybe TRBD2 (6 bases). The V gene lost 3 bases and the J gene lost 7 bases, with 21 bases spanning the gap. This CDR3 is built from 17 residues. Per germline, CDR1 KGHDR and CDR2 SFDVKD. The CDR3 sequence is CATSDQAGTPKGNEQFF. The CDR3 nucleotides are TGTGCCACCAGTGATCAGGCCGGGACTCCAAAGGGAAATGAGCAGTTCTTC.

A word on this clonotype: An end of the junction differs from the germline gene, which may be a read error. This chain joins TRBV15 and TRBJ2-5; 9 bases line up with TRBD1. Germline lookup yields CDR1 LNHNV and CDR2 YYDKDF (reference sequence). The CDR3 extends over 16 amino acids. The CDR3 loop reads CATSRAGTGFQEAQYF. DNA for the CDR3: TGCGCCACCAGCAGAGCCGGGACAGGGTTTCAAGAGGCCCAGTACTTC.

V usage is TRBV29-1 and J usage is TRBJ2-5, with 7 bases identical to TRBD1. The CDR3 consists of 14 residues. The trim removed 2 bases at V and 6 bases at J, leaving 9 bases unmatched. Germline CDR1 reads SQVTM; CDR2 reads ANQGSEA. CDR3 loop: CSVERDRGRQTQYF. CDR3 nucleotides: TGCAGCGTTGAACGGGATAGGGGGCGACAGACCCAGTACTTC.

J is TRBJ2-5 and V is TRBV15; 7 bases align to TRBD2. The CDR3 totals 15 residues. Trimming at V came to 4 bases and at J to 4 bases, leaving 9 bases not matched to a gene. CDR1 is LNHNV, CDR2 YYDKDF, per germline (reference sequence). The CDR3 DNA is TGTGCCACCAGCAAAGGGCGCGGGAGTGGAGAGACCCAGTACTTC. Translation: CATSKGRGSGETQYF. The full variable domain, with the rest looked up from reference TRBV15 and TRBJ2-5, is DAMVIQNPRYQVTQFGKPVTLSCSQTLNHNVMYWYQQKSSQAPKLLFHYYDKDFNNEADTPDNFQSRRPNTSFCFLDIRSPGLGDTAMYLCATSKGRGSGETQYFGPGTRLLVL.

V and J are TRBV15 and TRBJ1-1, with D perhaps TRBD1 (5 bases). V was clipped by 3 bases and J by 6 bases, with 11 bases between them. Germline CDR1 LNHNV, CDR2 YYDKDF (reference sequence). This CDR3 is built from 13 residues. CDR3 sequence (DNA): TGTGCCACCAGCAGGAGGGGCACGGCTGAAGCTTTCTTT. Amino acids: CATSRRGTAEAFF.

This clonotype was counted ten times or more. The gene calls are TRBV5-8 and TRBJ2-2; D may be TRBD1 (5 bases). Germline assignment: CDR1 SGHTS and CDR2 YDEGEE. With 4 bases removed from V and 0 bases from J, the gap between germline ends came to 13 bases. There are 16 residues in the CDR3. CDR3 residues: CASSRPGLANTGELFF. The CDR3 DNA reads as TGTGCCAGCAGCCGACCAGGGCTGGCGAACACCGGGGAGCTGTTTTTT. Full variable domain (rest looked up from reference TRBV5-8 and TRBJ2-2): EAGVTQSPTHLIKTRGQQATLRCSPISGHTSVYWYQQALGLGLQFLLWYDEGEERNRGNFPPRFSGRQFPNYSSELNVNALELEDSALYLCASSRPGLANTGELFFGEGSRLTVL.

This clonotype was counted between two and nine times. The CDR3 spells CASSLSWETQYF. The CDR3, as DNA: TGTGCCAGCAGCTTAAGTTGGGAGACCCAGTACTTC. The J gene is TRBJ2-5, the V gene TRBV7-9; unclear D gene. The CDR3 totals 12 residues. The V end was cut by 2 bases, the J end by 5 bases, with 6 bases between. Germline lookup yields CDR1 SEHNR and CDR2 FQNEAQ (reference sequence).

The sample holds many counts of this clonotype. In DNA, the CDR3 is TGCGCCAGCAGCCTATGGACGACAGGATCTGGAAACACCATATATTTT. Protein sequence: CASSLWTTGSGNTIYF. The V call is TRBV5-1, the J call TRBJ1-3; TRBD1 is a possible D gene (6 bases). V was clipped by 4 bases and J by 1 base, with 15 bases between them. The CDR3 has 16 residues. Germline CDR1 SGHRS, CDR2 YFSETQ.

As regards this clonotype: The conserved final phenylalanine or tryptophan is absent from the CDR3, which likely points to a read error. The chain carries TRBV15 and TRBJ2-1; 11 positions agree with TRBD1. From germline, CDR1 is LNHNV and CDR2 YYDKDF (reference sequence). The CDR3 spans 16 residues. As DNA, the CDR3 is TGTGCCACCAGCTTACGGACAGGGGGCTGGGTCAATCAGCAGTTCCTC. Protein sequence: CATSLRTGGWVNQQFL.

This clonotype was seen repeatedly, ten times or more. V is TRBV5-8 and J is TRBJ2-1; D possibly matches TRBD1 or TRBD2 (5 bases each). This CDR3 contains 14 residues. Per the germline V gene, CDR1 is SGHTS and CDR2 is YDEGEE. Trimming removed 0 bases at V and 8 bases at J, with 12 bases between. The CDR3 spells CASSLVASRDEQFF. The DNA for the CDR3 is TGTGCCAGCAGCTTGGTAGCTAGCAGGGATGAGCAGTTCTTC.

About this clonotype: One base away lies a much larger clone, so this may be a sequencing read error. This chain uses TRBV6-1 with TRBJ2-7; maybe TRBD2 (7 bases). The length of the CDR3 is 14 residues. The germline CDR1 and CDR2 sequences are MNHNS and SASEGT. For the CDR3, the DNA is TGTGCCAGCAGTGTAGGGGGGGGATTCTACGAGCGGTACTTC. Protein product: CASSVGGGFYERYF.

Ten or more counts support this clonotype. The genes are TRBV7-6 and TRBJ2-5; D remains ambiguous. CDR1 is SGHVS and CDR2 is FNYEAQ in the germline V gene. V was clipped by 5 bases and J by 1 base, with 11 bases between them. The CDR3 totals 14 residues. CDR3 protein: CASSKGTAQETQYF. DNA for the CDR3: TGTGCCAGCAGCAAGGGTACGGCCCAAGAGACCCAGTACTTC.

Comments on this clonotype: Since the CDR3 does not end with the conserved phenylalanine or tryptophan, this likely comes from a read error. J is TRBJ2-1 and V is TRBV10-3; unclear D gene. CDR1 and CDR2 (germline): ENHRY, SYGVKD. Trimming stripped 0 bases from V and 7 bases from J, with 7 bases between. This CDR3 region has 13 residues. Here the CDR3 reads CAISESEINEQFC. CDR3 sequence (DNA): TGTGCCATCAGTGAGTCGGAGATTAATGAGCAGTTCTGC.

This clonotype was seen only a few times. A much bigger clone sits one base away, suggesting this may be a read error. V usage is TRBV5-1 and J usage is TRBJ1-2; TRBD1 aligns across 8 bases. The CDR3 runs 13 residues. Germline CDR1 is SGHRS and CDR2 is YFSETQ. The CDR3 region has the DNA TGCGCCTGCAGCCTGGACAGGGTTGGAGGCTACACCTTC. Residues: CACSLDRVGGYTF.

This clonotype has a count of ten or more. The V gene is TRBV12-3 or TRBV12-4, the J gene TRBJ2-6, with 10 bases matching TRBD1. CDR3 size: 17 residues. V dropped 6 bases and J dropped 1; count of bases not matched to a gene: 6. The CDR3 here is CASRLPGQGSGANVLTF. The DNA for the CDR3 is TGTGCCAGCAGATTACCGGGACAGGGGTCTGGGGCCAACGTCCTGACTTTC.

There are many counts of this clonotype. This chain connects TRBV30 to TRBJ1-2; D possibly corresponds to TRBD1 (6 bases). Germline V gives CDR1 GTSNPN, CDR2 SVGIG (reference sequence). This CDR3 region has 13 residues. The V and J ends lost 3 bases and 0 bases respectively, with 8 bases between them. The CDR3 bases are TGTGCCTGGAGGGGGACACCTAACTATGGCTACACCTTC. Residues: CAWRGTPNYGYTF.

This clonotype was counted ten times or more. One junction end does not reproduce the germline sequence, and a read error may be involved. The DNA for the CDR3 is TGTGCCAGCAGTTTTACCCCTCCCATCCATTTC. It specifies CASSFTPPIHF. The rearrangement uses TRBV12-3 or TRBV12-4 and TRBJ2-7; D is uncertain. The CDR3 spans 11 residues.

This clonotype appeared a few times. The chain has TRBV7-2 and TRBJ2-7; the match to TRBD1 covers 8 bases. The germline V gene has CDR1 SGHTA and CDR2 FQGNSA. The J segment lost 0 bases and the V segment lost 5 bases, leaving 3 bases of the junction unmatched. This CDR3 has 14 amino acids. Here the CDR3 reads CASSADRASYEQYF. The CDR3 DNA follows: TGTGCCAGCAGCGCGGACAGGGCCTCCTACGAGCAGTACTTC.

As for this clonotype: A much larger clonotype is one base distant, so this may be a read error. CDR3 loop: CASSGSFSSADTQYF. DNA for the CDR3: TGCGCCAGCTCGGGTTCTTTTTCTAGCGCAGATACGCAGTATTTT. The genes are TRBV4-1 and TRBJ2-3; the D gene is possibly TRBD2 (6 bases). V was cut by 8 bases and J by 4 bases, with 19 bases left in between. Germline assignment: CDR1 MGHRA and CDR2 YSYEKL. The CDR3 spans 15 residues.

V usage is TRBV7-2 and J usage is TRBJ1-4; 7 nucleotides match TRBD1. With 5 bases clipped from V and 10 bases from J, the junction kept 16 bases outside the gene matches. The CDR3 runs to 16 residues. Germline CDR1 reads SGHTA; CDR2 reads FQGNSA. The DNA for the CDR3 is TGTGCCAGCAGCGTAGTCCCCGTTACAGGGGCTGGAAAACTGTTTTTT. This sequence encodes CASSVVPVTGAGKLFF.

This clonotype was seen repeatedly, ten times or more. The chain is built from TRBV9 and TRBJ2-1; 11 positions agree with TRBD2. There are 15 residues in the CDR3. V shed 0 bases and J 9 bases; nucleotides not matched to a gene: 5. Germline-derived CDR1 and CDR2 are SGDLS and YYNGEE. CDR3 in amino acids: CASSVGSGGAGEQFF. DNA for the CDR3: TGTGCCAGCAGCGTAGGTAGCGGGGGGGCGGGTGAGCAGTTCTTC.

This rearrangement joins TRBV18 to TRBJ1-1; D not resolved. V lost 2 bases, J lost 0 bases, and 7 bases lay in between. This CDR3 spans 14 amino acids. CDR1 and CDR2 from the germline V gene are KGHSH and LQKENI. CDR3 in DNA: TGTGCCAGCTCACCAGGGATCATGAACACTGAAGCTTTCTTT. The encoded protein is CASSPGIMNTEAFF.

As concerns this clonotype: A read error is likely, as this CDR3 ends without the conserved phenylalanine or tryptophan. The CDR3 coding sequence is TGTGCCAGTAGTATCGTTGACAGGGATACCGGGGGGCTGTTTTAT. It specifies CASSIVDRDTGGLFY. The chain combines TRBV19 with TRBJ2-2; D perhaps matches TRBD1 (7 bases). Germline lookup yields CDR1 LNHDA and CDR2 SQIVND (reference sequence). This CDR3 comprises 15 residues.

Ten or more counts support this clonotype. The chain recombines TRBV12-3 or TRBV12-4 with TRBJ2-3, with 12 bases aligning to TRBD2. Unmatched junction bases numbered 13, after V lost 6 bases and J lost 9 bases. The CDR3 covers 16 residues. The CDR3 spells CASSLLAGGQIRTQYF. The CDR3, as DNA: TGTGCCAGCAGCCTTCTAGCGGGGGGGCAGATTAGAACGCAGTATTTT.

V usage is TRBV7-2 and J usage is TRBJ1-1, with D possibly being TRBD1 (6 bases). CDR3 size: 13 residues. The V gene lost 5 bases and the J gene lost 4 bases, with 11 bases spanning the gap. Germline CDR1 SGHTA, CDR2 FQGNSA. The CDR3 DNA follows: TGTGCCAGCAGCCCCACAGGGTTCACTGAAGCTTTCTTT. It codes for CASSPTGFTEAFF.

As regards this clonotype: A read error may produce the germline difference seen at one junction end. This chain connects TRBV5-1 to TRBJ2-3; D is unresolved. CDR1 and CDR2 from the germline V gene are SGHRS and YFSETQ. CDR3 length equals 15 residues. The CDR3 here is CTSSLALGGTDTQYF. The CDR3 region has the DNA TGCACCAGCAGCTTGGCCCTAGGTGGCACAGATACGCAGTATTTT.

The V gene is TRBV2, the J gene TRBJ2-1, with 10 bases lining up with TRBD2. The CDR3 loop spans 16 amino acids. Germline trimming cut 6 bases from V and 0 bases from J; bases unmatched to any gene: 5. The germline CDR1 and CDR2 sequences are SNHLY and FYNNEI. The CDR3 DNA follows: TGTGCCAGCAGGGACAGCGGGAGGGGCTCCTACAATGAGCAGTTCTTC. Encoded protein: CASRDSGRGSYNEQFF.